This T cell receptor (beta chain) emerged from a study of spatial heterogeneity in lung cancer. V lost 0 bases to trimming and J lost 0 bases, with 6 bases between them. This CDR3 has 14 amino acids. Germline V gives CDR1 DFQATT, CDR2 SNEGSKA (reference sequence). The time point denotes: sample taken at primary tumor resection. The table lists this clonotype with many counts. In TCRdb, the 5' RACE reads were re-called with MiXCR into one record per CDR3 protein. The sample lists 60,000 or so distinct CDR3 sequences, about 6.3% occurring once. The source was PBMCs, collected at surgery. This clonotype was obtained from a female donor with early-stage non-small cell lung cancer. This rearrangement joins TRBV20-1 to TRBJ1-5, with D hard to call. CDR3 coding DNA: TGCAGTGCTAGAGACGGGGTTAGCAATCAGCCCCAGCATTTT. Protein sequence: CSARDGVSNQPQHF.